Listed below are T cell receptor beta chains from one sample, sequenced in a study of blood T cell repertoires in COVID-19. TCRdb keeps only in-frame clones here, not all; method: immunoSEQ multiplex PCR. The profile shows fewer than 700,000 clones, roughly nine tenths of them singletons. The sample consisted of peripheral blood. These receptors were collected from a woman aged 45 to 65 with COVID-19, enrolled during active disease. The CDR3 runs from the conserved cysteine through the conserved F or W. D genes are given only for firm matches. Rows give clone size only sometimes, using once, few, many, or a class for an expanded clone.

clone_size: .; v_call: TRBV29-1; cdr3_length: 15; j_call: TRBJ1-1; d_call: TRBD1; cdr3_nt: TGCAGCGTTGAAGGCGGACAGGGAATAGGAGCTGAAGCTTTCTTT; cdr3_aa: CSVEGGQGIGAEAFF
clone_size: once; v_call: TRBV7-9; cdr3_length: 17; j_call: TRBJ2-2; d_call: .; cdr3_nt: TGTGCCAGCAGCTTAGCGTTAGGGGAATCGCGCACCGGGGAGCTGTTTTTT; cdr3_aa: CASSLALGESRTGELFF
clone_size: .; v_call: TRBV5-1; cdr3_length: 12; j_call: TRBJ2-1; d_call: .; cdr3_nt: TGCGCCAGCAGCAACGCCGGTGGTGAGCAGTTCTTC; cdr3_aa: CASSNAGGEQFF
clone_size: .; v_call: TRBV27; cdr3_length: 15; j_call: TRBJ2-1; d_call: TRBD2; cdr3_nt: TGTGCCAGCAGTCCGGGGACTAGCGGGAACAATGAGCAGTTCTTC; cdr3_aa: CASSPGTSGNNEQFF
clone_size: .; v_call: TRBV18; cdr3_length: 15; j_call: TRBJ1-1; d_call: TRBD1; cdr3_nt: TGTGCCAGCTCACTCCCGGGACAGGGGATAAGGGAAGCTTTCTTT; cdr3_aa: CASSLPGQGIREAFF
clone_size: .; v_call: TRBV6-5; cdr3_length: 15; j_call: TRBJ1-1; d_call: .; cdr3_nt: TGTGCCAGCAGCCGAGCGGGGGATAGGGGCACTGAAGCTTTCTTT; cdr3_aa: CASSRAGDRGTEAFF
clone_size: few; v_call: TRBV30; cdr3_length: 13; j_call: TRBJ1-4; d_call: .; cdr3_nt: TGTGCCTGGAGTGTAGCGGTGAACGGAAAACTGTTTTTT; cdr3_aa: CAWSVAVNGKLFF
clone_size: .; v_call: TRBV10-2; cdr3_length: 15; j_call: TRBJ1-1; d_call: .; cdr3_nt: TGCGCCAGCAGGCCACGGAGAACAGGCGACACTGAAGCTTTCTTT; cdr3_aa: CASRPRRTGDTEAFF
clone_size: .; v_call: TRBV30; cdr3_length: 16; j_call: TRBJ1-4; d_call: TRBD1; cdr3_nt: TGTGCCTGGAGCCAGGGGACAGCCGGGACTAATGAAAAACTGTTTTTT; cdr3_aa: CAWSQGTAGTNEKLFF
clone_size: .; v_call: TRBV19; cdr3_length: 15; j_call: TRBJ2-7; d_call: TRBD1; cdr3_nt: TGTGCCAGTAGTTTCACCGGGACAGGGGGCGGCGAGCAGTACTTC; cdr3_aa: CASSFTGTGGGEQYF